This TCR beta chain was recorded in a study of regulatory T cells in long-lasting Graves disease. Through Arm-PCR of CDR3 regions and iRepertoire HTBI primers, TCR beta libraries were built. TCRdb re-analysed the multiplex PCR reads in MiXCR, keeping a single row per CDR3 protein. Of under 450,000 distinct CDR3 sequences in the sample, roughly 17% were seen once. Time point here: newly diagnosed GD, antithyroid drugs for less than 3 months. PBMC-extracted RNA yielded the TCR library. V lost 7 bases to trimming and J lost 10 bases, with 13 bases between them. Germline loops: CDR1 KGHDR, CDR2 SFDVKD. The length of the CDR3 is 12 residues. These records were also assigned to another study, of T cells in Graves' hyperthyroidism and ophthalmopathy. Turning to that study: Across 18 months, stable Graves' hyperthyroidism was marked by no progression to ophthalmopathy.

The clonotype was recovered from a woman aged 18-29 years with Graves disease. The sample in question was peripheral blood mononuclear cells (PBMCs), obtained at new diagnosis, from a patient treated with antithyroid drugs. This chain connects TRBV24-1 to TRBJ1-5; unclear D gene. The CDR3 reads CATRPLDRPQHF. Written as DNA, the CDR3 is TGTGCCACCAGGCCCTTGGATAGACCCCAGCATTTT.